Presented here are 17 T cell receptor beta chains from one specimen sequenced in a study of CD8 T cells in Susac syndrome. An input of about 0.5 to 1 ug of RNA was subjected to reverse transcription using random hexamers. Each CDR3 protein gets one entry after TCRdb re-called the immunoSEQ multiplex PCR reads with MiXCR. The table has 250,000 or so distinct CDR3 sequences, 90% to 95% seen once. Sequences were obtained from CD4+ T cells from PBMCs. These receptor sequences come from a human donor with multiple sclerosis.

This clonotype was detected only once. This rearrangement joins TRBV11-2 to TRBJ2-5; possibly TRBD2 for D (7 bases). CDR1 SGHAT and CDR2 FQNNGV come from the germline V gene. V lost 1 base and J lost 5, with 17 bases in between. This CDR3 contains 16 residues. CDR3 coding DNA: TGTGCCAGCAGCTTAGTGAGTCCGGGGGGCGGTGAGACCCAGTACTTC. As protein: CASSLVSPGGGETQYF.

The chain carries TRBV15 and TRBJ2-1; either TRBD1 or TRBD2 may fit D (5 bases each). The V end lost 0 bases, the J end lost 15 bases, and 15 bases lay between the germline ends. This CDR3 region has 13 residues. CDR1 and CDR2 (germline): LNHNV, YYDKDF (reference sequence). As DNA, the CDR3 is TGTGCCACCAGCAGAGATTTGGGGGAGCGCGGGTTCTTC. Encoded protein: CATSRDLGERGFF.

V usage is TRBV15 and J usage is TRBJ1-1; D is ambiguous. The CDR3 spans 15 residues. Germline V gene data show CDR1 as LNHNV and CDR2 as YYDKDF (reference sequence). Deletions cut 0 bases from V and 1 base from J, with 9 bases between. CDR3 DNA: TGTGCCACCAGCAGAGACCTAGTCACGAACACTGAAGCTTTCTTT. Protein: CATSRDLVTNTEAFF.

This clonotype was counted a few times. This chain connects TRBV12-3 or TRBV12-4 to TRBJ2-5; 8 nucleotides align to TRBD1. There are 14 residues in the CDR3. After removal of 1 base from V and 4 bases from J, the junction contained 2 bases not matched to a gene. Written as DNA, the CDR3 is TGTGCCAGCAGTTTAGGCAGGGGGCGAGAGACCCAGTACTTC. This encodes CASSLGRGRETQYF.

CDR3 in amino acids: CASSQDGGSSGNTIYF. DNA of the CDR3: TGTGCCAGCAGCCAAGATGGGGGGAGCTCTGGAAACACCATATATTTT. The chain uses TRBV4-2 and TRBJ1-3; D is possibly TRBD1 (5 bases). The CDR3 spans 16 residues. Trimming removed 0 bases from V and 0 bases from J, with 9 bases in between. Germline CDR1 reads LGHNA; CDR2 reads YNFKEQ.

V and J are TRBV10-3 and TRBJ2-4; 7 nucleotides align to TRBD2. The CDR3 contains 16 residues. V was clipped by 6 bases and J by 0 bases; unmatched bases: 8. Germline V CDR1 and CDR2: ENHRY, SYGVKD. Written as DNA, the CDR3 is TGTGCCATCAGCCCTGGGGAGGGCGTAGCCAAAAACATTCAGTACTTC. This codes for CAISPGEGVAKNIQYF.

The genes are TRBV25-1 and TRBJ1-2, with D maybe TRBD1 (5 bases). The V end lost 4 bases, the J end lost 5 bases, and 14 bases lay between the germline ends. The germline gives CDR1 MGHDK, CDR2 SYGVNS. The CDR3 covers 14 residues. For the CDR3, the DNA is TGTGCCAGCAGTGGTCCGGGGACCCGGTATGGCTACACCTTC. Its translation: CASSGPGTRYGYTF.

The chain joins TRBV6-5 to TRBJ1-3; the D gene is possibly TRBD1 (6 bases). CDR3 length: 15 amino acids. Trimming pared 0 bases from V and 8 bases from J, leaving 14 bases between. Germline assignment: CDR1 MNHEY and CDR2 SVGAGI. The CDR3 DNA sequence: TGTGCCAGCAGTTACTCGATGGACCGGGGGCACACCATATATTTT. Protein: CASSYSMDRGHTIYF.

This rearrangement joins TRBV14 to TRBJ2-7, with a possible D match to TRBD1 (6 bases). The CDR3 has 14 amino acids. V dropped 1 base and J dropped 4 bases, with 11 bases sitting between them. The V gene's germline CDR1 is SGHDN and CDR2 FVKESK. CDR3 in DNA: TGTGCCAGCAGCCAAGGCGGCAGGGGTTACGAGCAGTACGTC. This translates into CASSQGGRGYEQYV.

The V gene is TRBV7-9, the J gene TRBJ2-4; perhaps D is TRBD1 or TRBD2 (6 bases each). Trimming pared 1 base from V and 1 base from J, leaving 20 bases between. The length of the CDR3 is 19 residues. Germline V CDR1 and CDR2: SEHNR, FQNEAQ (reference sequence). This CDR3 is CASSLDPSLGGRAKNIQYF. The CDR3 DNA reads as TGTGCCAGCAGCTTAGACCCCTCCCTGGGGGGCCGGGCCAAAAACATTCAGTACTTC. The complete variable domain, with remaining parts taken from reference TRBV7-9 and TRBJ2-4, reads DTGVSQNPRHKITKRGQNVTFRCDPISEHNRLYWYRQTLGQGPEFLTYFQNEAQLEKSRLLSDRFSAERPKGSFSTLEIQRTEQGDSAMYLCASSLDPSLGGRAKNIQYFGAGTRLSVL.

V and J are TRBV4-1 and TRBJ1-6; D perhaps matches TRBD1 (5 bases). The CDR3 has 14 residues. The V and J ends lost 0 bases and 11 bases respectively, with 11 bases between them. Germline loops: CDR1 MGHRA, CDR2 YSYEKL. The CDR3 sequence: CASSQEGERPPLHF. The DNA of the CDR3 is TGCGCCAGCAGCCAAGAAGGGGAGCGGCCACCCCTCCACTTT.

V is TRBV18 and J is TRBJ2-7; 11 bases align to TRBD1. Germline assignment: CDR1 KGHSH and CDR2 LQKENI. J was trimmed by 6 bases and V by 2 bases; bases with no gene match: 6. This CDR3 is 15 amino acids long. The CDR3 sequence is CASSPGTGGLGEQYF. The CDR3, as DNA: TGTGCCAGCTCACCAGGGACAGGGGGTTTGGGCGAGCAGTACTTC.

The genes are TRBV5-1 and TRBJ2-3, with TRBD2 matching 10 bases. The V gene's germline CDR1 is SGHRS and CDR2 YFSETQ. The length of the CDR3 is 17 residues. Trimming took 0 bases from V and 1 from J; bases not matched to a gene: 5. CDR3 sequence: CASSLVRTSGGTDTQYF. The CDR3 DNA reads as TGCGCCAGCAGCTTGGTGCGGACTAGCGGAGGCACAGATACGCAGTATTTT.

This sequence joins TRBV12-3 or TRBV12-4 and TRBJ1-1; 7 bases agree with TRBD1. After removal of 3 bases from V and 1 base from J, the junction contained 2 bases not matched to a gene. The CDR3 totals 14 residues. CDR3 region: CASSLEGANTEAFF. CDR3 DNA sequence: TGTGCCAGCAGTTTGGAGGGGGCGAACACTGAAGCTTTCTTT.

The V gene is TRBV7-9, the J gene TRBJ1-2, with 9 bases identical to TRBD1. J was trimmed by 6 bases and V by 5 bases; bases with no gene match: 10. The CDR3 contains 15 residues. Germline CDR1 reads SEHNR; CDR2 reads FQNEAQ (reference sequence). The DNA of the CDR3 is TGTGCCAGCAGCCGGCCAAGGACAGGGGAAGATGGCTACACCTTC. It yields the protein CASSRPRTGEDGYTF.

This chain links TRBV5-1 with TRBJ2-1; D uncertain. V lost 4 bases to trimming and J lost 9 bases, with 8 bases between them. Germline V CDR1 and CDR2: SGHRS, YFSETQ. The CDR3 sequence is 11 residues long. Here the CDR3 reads CASSLQSEQFF. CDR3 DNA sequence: TGCGCCAGCAGCCTGCAGAGTGAGCAGTTCTTC.

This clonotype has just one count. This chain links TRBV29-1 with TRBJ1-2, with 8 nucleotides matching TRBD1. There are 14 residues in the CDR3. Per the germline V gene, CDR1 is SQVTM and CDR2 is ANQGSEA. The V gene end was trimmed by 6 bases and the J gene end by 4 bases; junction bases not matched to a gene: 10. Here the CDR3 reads CSVGPGGAGYGYTF. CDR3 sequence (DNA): TGCAGCGTGGGGCCAGGGGGCGCGGGCTATGGCTACACCTTC.